The 23 T cell receptor beta chains given below trace back to one sample, sequenced in a study of shared clonotypes between healthy human individuals. Clones were read by immunoSEQ multiplex PCR, and TCRdb kept only the in-frame ones, dropping some. The sample comprises about 2.3 million clones, roughly 92% of which are singletons, and about 0.41% rests with the top ten. What was sequenced was naive CD4+ T cells from PBMCs. The subset is: CD45RA+ positively selected. Source of these receptors: a man between 18 and 29 years old in good health. Some clones in this sample may be carry-over from other donors' samples.

This clone was counted a single time. The chain is built from TRBV12-5 and TRBJ2-1, with 7 bases identical to TRBD2. The CDR3 is 14 residues long. Losses at the gene ends were 6 bases for V and 8 bases for J; bases not matched to a gene: 10. CDR1 and CDR2 (germline): LGHNT, FRNRAP. The CDR3 reads CASGPSGNQDEQFF. DNA for the CDR3: TGTGCTAGTGGGCCGAGCGGGAATCAGGATGAGCAGTTCTTC.

The gene calls are TRBV5-1 and TRBJ2-7; no firm D call. Per the germline V gene, CDR1 is SGHRS and CDR2 is YFSETQ. The CDR3 has 14 amino acids. V was pared by 4 bases and J by 4 bases, with 15 bases between. CDR3 in amino acids: CASSITGGGYEQYF. CDR3 coding DNA: TGCGCCAGCAGCATCACCGGTGGTGGATACGAGCAGTACTTC.

In DNA, the CDR3 is TGTGCCAGCAGCTTCGCCAGATACACAGATACGCAGTATTTT. Translated, it gives CASSFARYTDTQYF. The genes are TRBV7-8 and TRBJ2-3; no reliable D call. V was pared by 3 bases and J by 2 bases, with 9 bases between. Germline V gives CDR1 SGHVS, CDR2 FQNEAQ. The length of the CDR3 is 14 residues.

The chain recombines TRBV7-9 with TRBJ2-7; a weak D match, TRBD2 (6 bases). V lost 6 bases and J lost 0, with 12 bases in between. CDR1 is SEHNR and CDR2 is FQNEAQ in the germline V gene (reference sequence). CDR3 length: 14 amino acids. CDR3 DNA: TGTGCCAGCAGGGTTACGGGAGACTCCTACGAGCAGTACTTC. Translated, it gives CASRVTGDSYEQYF.

The J gene is TRBJ1-1, the V gene TRBV7-3, with a possible D match to TRBD1 (5 bases). This CDR3 has 18 residues. Per germline, CDR1 SGHTA and CDR2 FQGTGA. Between the trimmed V and J ends, which lost 2 bases and 2 bases, there was a span of 21 bases. The CDR3 spells CASSLSLYGAALNTEAFF. CDR3 sequence (DNA): TGTGCCAGCAGCTTATCCCTGTACGGGGCCGCCTTAAACACTGAAGCTTTCTTT.

V and J are TRBV6-5 and TRBJ2-1; 8 bases line up with TRBD1. Germline CDR1 is MNHEY and CDR2 is SVGAGI. This CDR3 has 12 residues. V lost 7 bases, J lost 8 bases, and 4 bases stayed unmatched. For the CDR3, the DNA is TGTGCCAGCAAGGACAGGGCCGATGAGCAGTTCTTC. As protein: CASKDRADEQFF.

This rearrangement joins TRBV7-8 to TRBJ2-1, with TRBD2 matching 8 bases. J lost 8 bases, V lost 1 base, and 22 bases had no gene match. The germline gives CDR1 SGHVS, CDR2 FQNEAQ. This CDR3 region has 20 residues. The DNA of the CDR3 is TGTGCCAGCAGCTTAGTTGCGAGATCGGGGATGGGACTAGACGGCTATGAGCAGTTCTTC. Amino acids: CASSLVARSGMGLDGYEQFF.

The J gene is TRBJ2-3, the V gene TRBV29-1; the D is unclear. The CDR3 totals 14 residues. CDR1 and CDR2 from the germline V gene are SQVTM and ANQGSEA. V lost 4 bases and J lost 2, with 13 bases in between. In DNA form, the CDR3 reads TGCAGCGTTGTCCCCTCCACCCTCACAGATACGCAGTATTTT. Its translation is CSVVPSTLTDTQYF.

This clone was counted between two and nine times. V gene TRBV25-1 combines with J gene TRBJ1-1; 10 bases are shared with TRBD1. The CDR3 has 14 residues. Germline CDR1 and CDR2: MGHDK and SYGVNS. Losses at the gene ends were 6 bases for V and 3 bases for J; bases not matched to a gene: 4. In DNA form, the CDR3 reads TGTGCCAGCAGCAAAGGACAGGGGGACACTGAAGCTTTCTTT. Its protein is CASSKGQGDTEAFF. Filled out from reference TRBV25-1 and TRBJ1-1, the complete variable domain reads EADIYQTPRYLVIGTGKKITLECSQTMGHDKMYWYQQDPGMELHLIHYSYGVNSTEKGDLSSESTVSRIRTEHFPLTLESARPSHTSQYLCASSKGQGDTEAFFGQGTRLTVV.

This clone showed up just once. The V gene is TRBV30, the J gene TRBJ2-1; 10 bases match TRBD2. The V gene's germline CDR1 is GTSNPN and CDR2 SVGIG (reference sequence). The V and J ends lost 0 bases and 4 bases, in that order; junction bases with no gene match: 3. CDR3 length equals 15 residues. The CDR3 nucleotides are TGTGCCTGGAGTGTAGGGACTAGCGCTTACAATGAGCAGTTCTTC. This codes for CAWSVGTSAYNEQFF.

The CDR3 nucleotides are TGTGCCAGCAGAAGGGGGGGCTCCTACGAGCAGTACTTC. It encodes CASRRGGSYEQYF. The V and J genes are TRBV6-6 and TRBJ2-7; D perhaps matches TRBD2 (7 bases). Germline CDR1 reads MNHNY; CDR2 reads SVGAGI (reference sequence). The CDR3 consists of 13 residues. Trimming stripped 6 bases from V and 0 bases from J, with 9 bases between.

The chain joins TRBV11-2 to TRBJ1-2; no firm D call. With 5 bases removed from V and 8 bases from J, the gap between germline ends came to 18 bases. The CDR3 covers 14 residues. Germline V CDR1 and CDR2: SGHAT, FQNNGV. The CDR3 DNA is TGTGCCAGCAGCCCCGAGGACCGCCTCTCGGGCTACACCTTC. This codes for CASSPEDRLSGYTF. The variable domain in full, with the rest retrieved from reference TRBV11-2 and TRBJ1-2, is EAGVAQSPRYKIIEKRQSVAFWCNPISGHATLYWYQQILGQGPKLLIQFQNNGVVDDSQLPKDRFSAERLKGVDSTLKIQPAKLEDSAVYLCASSPEDRLSGYTFGSGTRLTVV.

The genes are TRBV6-6 and TRBJ1-3; unclear D gene. Germline V gives CDR1 MNHNY, CDR2 SVGAGI (reference sequence). V shed 5 bases and J shed 0 bases, with 5 bases lying between them. This CDR3 is built from 13 residues. CDR3 residues: CASSLISGNTIYF. CDR3 DNA: TGTGCCAGCAGTCTCATCTCTGGAAACACCATATATTTT.

The rearrangement joins TRBV11-1 to TRBJ2-2, with 8 bases matching TRBD1. V was clipped by 5 bases and J by 4 bases; unmatched bases: 6. The CDR3 contains 15 residues. Germline V gene sequence: CDR1 SGHAT, CDR2 FQDESV (reference sequence). CDR3 region: CASSDSGTGTGELFF. The CDR3 bases are TGTGCCAGCAGCGACTCTGGGACAGGCACCGGGGAGCTGTTTTTT.

The V gene is TRBV4-1, the J gene TRBJ2-3; 8 nucleotides align to TRBD1. CDR3 length: 17 amino acids. J lost 6 bases, V lost 0 bases, and 11 bases had no gene match. Per the germline V gene, CDR1 is MGHRA and CDR2 is YSYEKL. The CDR3 is CASSQDLVGQVSDTQYF. DNA for the CDR3: TGCGCCAGCAGCCAAGATCTAGTGGGACAGGTTTCGGATACGCAGTATTTT.

The CDR3 is CASSADRGGLQETQYF. CDR3 sequence (DNA): TGTGCCAGCAGCGCGGACAGGGGTGGGCTACAAGAGACCCAGTACTTC. The V and J genes are TRBV5-6 and TRBJ2-5; 9 nucleotides line up with TRBD1. V was clipped by 4 bases and J by 2 bases; unmatched bases: 9. This CDR3 is built from 16 residues. Germline CDR1 reads SGHDT; CDR2 reads YYEEEE. The full variable domain, rest sourced from reference TRBV5-6 and TRBJ2-5, is DAGVTQSPTHLIKTRGQQVTLRCSPKSGHDTVSWYQQALGQGPQFIFQYYEEEERQRGNFPDRFSGHQFPNYSSELNVNALLLGDSALYLCASSADRGGLQETQYFGPGTRLLVL.

The chain has TRBV4-3 and TRBJ2-1; 7 bases map to TRBD2. Germline CDR1 reads LGHNA; CDR2 reads YSLEER. The V gene end was trimmed by 0 bases and the J gene end by 12 bases; junction bases not matched to a gene: 14. The CDR3 has 16 amino acids. The CDR3 bases are TGCGCCAGCAGCCAAGAAGGTGGAGCCCTTGGGGAGGGGCAGTTCTTC. Amino acids: CASSQEGGALGEGQFF.

The chain joins TRBV2 to TRBJ2-5; 8 positions match TRBD2. The germline CDR1 and CDR2 sequences are SNHLY and FYNNEI. V lost 6 bases, J lost 4 bases, and 10 bases stayed unmatched. The CDR3 is 15 amino acids. The CDR3 sequence: CASRPGLASLETQYF. CDR3 sequence (DNA): TGTGCCAGCAGGCCCGGACTAGCTTCACTAGAGACCCAGTACTTC.

V and J are TRBV2 and TRBJ2-7, with 13 nucleotides matching TRBD2. Trimming took 2 bases from V and 2 from J; bases not matched to a gene: 6. Germline CDR1 and CDR2: SNHLY and FYNNEI. The CDR3 covers 17 residues. CDR3 in DNA: TGTGCCAGCAGTGAAAGGGGGACTAGCGGGAAAACCTACGAGCAGTACTTC. Protein: CASSERGTSGKTYEQYF.

CDR3 DNA: TGTGCCAGCAACGCGGGTAGCATATCCGGGGAGACCCAGTACTTC. It codes for CASNAGSISGETQYF. The chain recombines TRBV18 with TRBJ2-5, with D possibly being TRBD2 (5 bases). CDR3 size: 15 residues. Trimming cost V 8 bases and J 5 bases, with 21 bases left between them. The germline V gene encodes CDR1 KGHSH and CDR2 LQKENI.

A word on this clone: The sample has other DNA sequences that encode this CDR3 too. This chain uses TRBV5-1 with TRBJ2-7, with 9 positions matching TRBD2. Trimming at V came to 0 bases and at J to 3 bases, leaving 1 base not matched to a gene. Germline-derived CDR1 and CDR2 are SGHRS and YFSETQ. This CDR3 is built from 14 residues. The CDR3 DNA reads as TGCGCCAGCAGCTTGGCACTAGCGGGCTACGAGCAGTACTTC. Amino acid sequence: CASSLALAGYEQYF. The variable domain in full, with the rest retrieved from reference TRBV5-1 and TRBJ2-7, is KAGVTQTPRYLIKTRGQQVTLSCSPISGHRSVSWYQQTPGQGLQFLFEYFSETQRNKGNFPGRFSGRQFSNSRSEMNVSTLELGDSALYLCASSLALAGYEQYFGPGTRLTVT.

The rearrangement links TRBV28 to TRBJ2-3; D may be TRBD2 (6 bases). The germline V and J ends were trimmed by 10 bases and 0 bases, with 14 bases remaining between them. Germline loops: CDR1 MDHEN, CDR2 SYDVKM. The CDR3 totals 14 residues. Here the CDR3 reads CAIKRSGSTDTQYF. CDR3 bases: TGTGCCATCAAGAGGAGCGGGAGCACAGATACGCAGTATTTT.

The chain has TRBV2 and TRBJ2-5, with D hard to call. The V gene lost 4 bases and the J gene lost 5 bases, with 14 bases spanning the gap. Germline assignment: CDR1 SNHLY and CDR2 FYNNEI. The CDR3 extends over 14 amino acids. The CDR3 bases are TGTGCCAGCAGTGTTGGTCCCACACGGGAGACCCAGTACTTC. Its protein is CASSVGPTRETQYF.